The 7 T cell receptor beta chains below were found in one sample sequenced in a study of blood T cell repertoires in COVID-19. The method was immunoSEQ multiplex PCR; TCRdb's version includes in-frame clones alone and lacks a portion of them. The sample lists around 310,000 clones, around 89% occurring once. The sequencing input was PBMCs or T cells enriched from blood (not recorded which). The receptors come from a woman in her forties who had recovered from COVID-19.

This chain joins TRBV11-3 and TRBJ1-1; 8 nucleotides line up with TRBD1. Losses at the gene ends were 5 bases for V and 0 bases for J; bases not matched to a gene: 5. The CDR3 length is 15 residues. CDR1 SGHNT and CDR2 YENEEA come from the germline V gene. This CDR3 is CASSTRQGMNTEAFF. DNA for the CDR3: TGTGCCAGCAGCACCCGACAGGGGATGAACACTGAAGCTTTCTTT.

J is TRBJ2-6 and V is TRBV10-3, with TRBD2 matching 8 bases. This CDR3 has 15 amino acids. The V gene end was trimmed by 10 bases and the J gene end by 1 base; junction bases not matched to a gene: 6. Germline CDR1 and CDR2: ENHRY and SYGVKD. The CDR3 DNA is TGTGCCACCTCCCGGGAGGGATCTGGGGCCAACGTCCTGACTTTC. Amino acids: CATSREGSGANVLTF.

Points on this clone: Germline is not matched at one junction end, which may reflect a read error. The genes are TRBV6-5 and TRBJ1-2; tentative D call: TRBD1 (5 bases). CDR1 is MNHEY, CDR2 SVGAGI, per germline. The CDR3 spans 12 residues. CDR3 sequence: CASIHLGYRWEF. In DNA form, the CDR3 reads TGTGCCAGCATTCACCTGGGGTACAGGTGGGAATTC.

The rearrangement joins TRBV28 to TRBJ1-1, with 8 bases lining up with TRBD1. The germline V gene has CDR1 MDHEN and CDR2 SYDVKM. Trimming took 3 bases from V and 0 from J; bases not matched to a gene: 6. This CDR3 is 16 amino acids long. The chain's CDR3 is CASSFRTGFMNTEAFF. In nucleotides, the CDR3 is TGTGCCAGCAGTTTCCGGACAGGGTTCATGAACACTGAAGCTTTCTTT.

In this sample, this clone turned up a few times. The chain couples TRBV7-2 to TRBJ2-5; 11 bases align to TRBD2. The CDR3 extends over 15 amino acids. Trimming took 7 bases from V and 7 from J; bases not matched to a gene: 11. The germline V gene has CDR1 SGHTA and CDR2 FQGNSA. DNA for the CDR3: TGTGCCAGCACCACCGGGGCTAGCGGGGGGTTGACCCAGTACTTC. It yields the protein CASTTGASGGLTQYF. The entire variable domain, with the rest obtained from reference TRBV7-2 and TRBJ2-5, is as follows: GAGVSQSPSNKVTEKGKDVELRCDPISGHTALYWYRQSLGQGLEFLIYFQGNSAPDKSGLPSDRFSAERTGGSVSTLTIQRTQQEDSAVYLCASTTGASGGLTQYFGPGTRLLVL.

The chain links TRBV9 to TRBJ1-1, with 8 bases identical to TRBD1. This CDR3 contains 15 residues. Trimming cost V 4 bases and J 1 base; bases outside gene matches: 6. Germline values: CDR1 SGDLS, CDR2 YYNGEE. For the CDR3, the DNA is TGTGCCAGCAGCTCGGCCGGGACAGGGAACACTGAAGCTTTCTTT. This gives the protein CASSSAGTGNTEAFF.

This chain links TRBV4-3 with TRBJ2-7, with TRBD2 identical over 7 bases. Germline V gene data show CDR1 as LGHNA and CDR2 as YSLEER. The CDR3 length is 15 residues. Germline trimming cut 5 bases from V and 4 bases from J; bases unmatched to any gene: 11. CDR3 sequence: CASSARVGGLYEQYF. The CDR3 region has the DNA TGCGCCAGCAGCGCTCGGGTGGGGGGGTTATACGAGCAGTACTTC.